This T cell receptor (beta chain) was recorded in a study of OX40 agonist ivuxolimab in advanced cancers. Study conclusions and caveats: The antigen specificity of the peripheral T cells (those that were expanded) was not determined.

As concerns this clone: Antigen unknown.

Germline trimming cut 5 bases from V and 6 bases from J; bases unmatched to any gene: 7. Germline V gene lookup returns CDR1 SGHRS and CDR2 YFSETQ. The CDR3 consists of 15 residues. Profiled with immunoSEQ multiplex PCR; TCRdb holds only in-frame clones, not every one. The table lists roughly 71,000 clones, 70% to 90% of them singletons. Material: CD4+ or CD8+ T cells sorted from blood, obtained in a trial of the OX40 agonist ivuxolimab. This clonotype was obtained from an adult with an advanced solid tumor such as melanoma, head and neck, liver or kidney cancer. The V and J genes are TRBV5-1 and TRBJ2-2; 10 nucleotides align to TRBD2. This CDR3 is CASSPGGTSAGELFF. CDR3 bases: TGCGCCAGCAGTCCCGGCGGGACTAGCGCCGGGGAGCTGTTTTTT.